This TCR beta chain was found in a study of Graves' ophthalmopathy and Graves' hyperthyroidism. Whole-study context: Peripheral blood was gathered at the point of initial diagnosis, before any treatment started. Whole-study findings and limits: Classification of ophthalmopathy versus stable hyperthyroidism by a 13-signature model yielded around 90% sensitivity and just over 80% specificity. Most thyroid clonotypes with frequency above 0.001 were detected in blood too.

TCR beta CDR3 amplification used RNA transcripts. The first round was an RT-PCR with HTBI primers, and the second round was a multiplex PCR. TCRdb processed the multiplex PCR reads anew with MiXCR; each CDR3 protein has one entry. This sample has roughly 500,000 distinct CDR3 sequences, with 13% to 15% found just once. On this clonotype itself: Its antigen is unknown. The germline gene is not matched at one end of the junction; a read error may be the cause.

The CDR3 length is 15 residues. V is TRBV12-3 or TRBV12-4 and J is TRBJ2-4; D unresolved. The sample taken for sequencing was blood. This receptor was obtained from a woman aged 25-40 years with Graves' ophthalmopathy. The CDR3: CASSLRSSAINIQYF. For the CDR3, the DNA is TGTGCCAGCAGTTTACGGTCATCGGCCATAAACATTCAGTACTTC.